The 30 T cell receptor beta chains listed next were all sequenced from one sample in a study of OX40 agonist ivuxolimab in advanced cancers. Clones were sequenced by immunoSEQ multiplex PCR, and TCRdb holds only the in-frame ones, with some missing. This sample carries about 80,000 clones, over 75% of them seen once, and the ten largest clones take approximately 5.5%. The sample was CD4+ or CD8+ T cells sorted from blood, taken in a trial of the OX40 agonist ivuxolimab. Source of these receptors: an adult with an advanced solid tumor such as melanoma, head and neck, liver or kidney cancer.

The rearrangement uses TRBV10-1 and TRBJ2-1; no clear D. CDR1 is WNHNN, CDR2 SYGVQD, per germline (reference sequence). Trimming took off 7 bases at V and 8 bases at J, with 9 bases between the two ends. The CDR3 totals 11 residues. The CDR3 is CASTGTYEQFF. DNA for the CDR3: TGCGCCAGCACCGGAACGTATGAGCAGTTCTTC.

This clone was seen a single time. The genes are TRBV5-1 and TRBJ2-3; 7 bases are shared with TRBD2. The CDR3 sequence is 13 residues long. V shed 6 bases, J shed 6 bases, and the junction held 7 bases outside the gene matches. Germline V gene data show CDR1 as SGHRS and CDR2 as YFSETQ. CDR3 sequence: CASMASSGDTQYF. The CDR3 DNA is TGCGCCAGCATGGCCTCTAGCGGTGATACGCAGTATTTT.

The table lists this clone with many counts. The chain links TRBV4-2 to TRBJ1-5; 10 nucleotides match TRBD1. Germline V CDR1 and CDR2: LGHNA, YNFKEQ. Trimming took 4 bases from V and 4 from J; bases not matched to a gene: 4. The CDR3 is made up of 15 amino acids. CDR3 amino acids: CASSRGTGENQPQHF. DNA of the CDR3: TGTGCCAGCAGCCGAGGGACAGGGGAGAATCAGCCCCAGCATTTT.

J is TRBJ2-7 and V is TRBV4-1, with D perhaps matching TRBD2 (5 bases). CDR3 length: 15 residues. The V gene lost 0 bases and the J gene lost 4 bases, with 13 bases spanning the gap. In germline, CDR1 is MGHRA, CDR2 YSYEKL. The CDR3 nucleotides read TGCGCCAGCAGCCAAGAGAACCTAGCTGGGTACGAGCAGTACTTC. The encoded protein is CASSQENLAGYEQYF.

This chain joins TRBV15 and TRBJ2-1, with 13 bases that match TRBD2. CDR1 is LNHNV and CDR2 is YYDKDF in the germline V gene (reference sequence). The CDR3 spans 18 residues. V shed 0 bases, J shed 5 bases, and the junction held 7 bases outside the gene matches. CDR3 residues: CATSRDEGLAGVHNEQFF. DNA for the CDR3: TGTGCCACCAGCAGAGATGAAGGACTAGCGGGGGTTCACAATGAGCAGTTCTTC.

This rearrangement joins TRBV20-1 to TRBJ1-1; D is ambiguous. CDR1 DFQATT and CDR2 SNEGSKA come from the germline V gene (reference sequence). This CDR3 has 8 residues. The V gene lost 3 bases and the J gene lost 10 bases, with 3 bases spanning the gap. The CDR3 DNA is TGCAGTGCTAGGGGAGCTTTCTTT. Amino acids: CSARGAFF.

The V call is TRBV10-3, the J call TRBJ2-6, with unresolved D. Trimming shortened V by 8 bases and J by 2 bases, and 10 bases separated the two germline ends. The CDR3 length is 14 residues. Germline V CDR1 and CDR2: ENHRY, SYGVKD. This chain's CDR3 is CAIGTLPGANVLTF. In DNA, the CDR3 is TGTGCCATCGGAACCCTCCCTGGGGCCAACGTCCTGACTTTC.

V usage is TRBV19 and J usage is TRBJ2-1; a weak D match, TRBD1 (5 bases). CDR1 is LNHDA, CDR2 SQIVND, per germline (reference sequence). V shed 5 bases and J shed 3 bases, with 11 bases lying between them. The CDR3 has 14 residues. The CDR3 sequence: CASSLGALYNEQFF. The CDR3 DNA is TGTGCCAGTAGTTTAGGGGCCCTCTACAATGAGCAGTTCTTC.

The chain uses TRBV6-5 and TRBJ2-7, with no clear D. Trimming pared 0 bases from V and 0 bases from J, leaving 12 bases between. The CDR3 runs 16 residues. CDR1 MNHEY and CDR2 SVGAGI come from the germline V gene. CDR3 in DNA: TGTGCCAGCAGTTACTCGACTGGCCAGGCCTCCTACGAGCAGTACTTC. Translating it yields CASSYSTGQASYEQYF.

V is TRBV6-6 and J is TRBJ1-3; maybe TRBD1 (5 bases). From germline, CDR1 is MNHNY and CDR2 SVGAGI (reference sequence). The CDR3 extends over 15 amino acids. V lost 8 bases to trimming and J lost 0 bases, with 14 bases between them. CDR3 region: CASSLTGASGNTIYF. CDR3 bases: TGTGCCAGCTCCCTCACAGGAGCCTCTGGAAACACCATATATTTT.

CDR3 nucleotides: TGTGCCAGCAGCCCCCGACAGGGCGGAGTAGGCTACACCTTC. Its protein product is CASSPRQGGVGYTF. The rearrangement links TRBV5-6 to TRBJ1-2, with 7 bases lining up with TRBD1. CDR1 and CDR2 from the germline V gene are SGHDT and YYEEEE. V lost 4 bases, J lost 8 bases, and 11 bases stayed unmatched. CDR3 length: 14 residues.

The J gene is TRBJ1-1, the V gene TRBV10-3; D is undetermined. Germline CDR1 ENHRY, CDR2 SYGVKD. This CDR3 spans 13 amino acids. V was shortened by 0 bases and J by 1 base, with 3 bases between the two germline ends. The chain's CDR3 is CAISESRNTEAFF. The CDR3 DNA is TGTGCCATCAGTGAGTCGAGGAACACTGAAGCTTTCTTT.

The rearrangement joins TRBV18 to TRBJ1-3; TRBD1 matches at 7 bases. Germline values: CDR1 KGHSH, CDR2 LQKENI. The length of the CDR3 is 13 residues. After removal of 9 bases from V and 1 base from J, the junction contained 3 bases not matched to a gene. CDR3 coding DNA: TGTGCCAGTTCGACAGGGTCTGGAAACACCATATATTTT. It codes for CASSTGSGNTIYF.

The genes are TRBV19 and TRBJ1-5; unclear D gene. Germline CDR1 reads LNHDA; CDR2 reads SQIVND (reference sequence). Trimming removed 3 bases from V and 2 bases from J, with 11 bases in between. The length of the CDR3 is 15 residues. CDR3 residues: CASSIPGLGNQPQHF. As DNA, the CDR3 is TGTGCCAGTAGTATTCCAGGTCTGGGCAATCAGCCCCAGCATTTT. The whole variable domain, remainder taken from reference TRBV19 and TRBJ1-5, is DGGITQSPKYLFRKEGQNVTLSCEQNLNHDAMYWYRQDPGQGLRLIYYSQIVNDFQKGDIAEGYSVSREKKESFPLTVTSAQKNPTAFYLCASSIPGLGNQPQHFGDGTRLSIL.

The chain links TRBV18 to TRBJ2-1; D uncertain. The CDR3 has 13 residues. Per germline, CDR1 KGHSH and CDR2 LQKENI. V lost 0 bases and J lost 7, with 7 bases in between. CDR3 nucleotides: TGTGCCAGCTCACCACCGGCTAGAAATGAGCAGTTCTTC. Its protein product is CASSPPARNEQFF.

To note about this clone: One end of the junction does not line up with germline, which may come from a read error. The chain has TRBV7-8 and TRBJ1-6, with D possibly TRBD1 on 5 matching bases. The germline gives CDR1 SGHVS, CDR2 FQNEAQ. The CDR3 loop spans 13 amino acids. CDR3 residues: CASSGRGNSPLHF. The CDR3 DNA sequence: TGTGCAAGCAGCGGGAGGGGAAATTCACCCCTCCACTTT.

This clone was seen more than once but under ten times. The genes are TRBV7-8 and TRBJ1-2, with a weak D call TRBD1 (6 bases). This CDR3 spans 13 amino acids. CDR1 is SGHVS, CDR2 FQNEAQ, per germline. V was shortened by 1 base and J by 8 bases, with 11 bases between the two germline ends. CDR3 loop: CASSLDRDKGYTF. The CDR3 nucleotides read TGTGCCAGCAGCTTAGACAGGGATAAAGGCTACACCTTC.

The chain is built from TRBV10-3 and TRBJ2-3, with TRBD2 matching 10 bases. Germline assignment: CDR1 ENHRY and CDR2 SYGVKD. This CDR3 region has 15 residues. V was pared by 4 bases and J by 2 bases, with 3 bases of the junction left unmatched. CDR3 region: CAISAAGGDTDTQYF. In nucleotides, the CDR3 is TGTGCCATCAGTGCAGCGGGAGGGGACACAGATACGCAGTATTTT.

This rearrangement joins TRBV4-1 to TRBJ2-1; D is tentatively TRBD1 or TRBD2 (5 bases each). The CDR3 totals 19 residues. Trimming removed 4 bases at V and 5 bases at J, with 27 bases between. CDR1 is MGHRA, CDR2 YSYEKL, per germline. The CDR3 bases are TGCGCCAGCAGCCCTGAGGGGTGGGGCGCGTCGACTTCCGACAATGAGCAGTTCTTC. It specifies CASSPEGWGASTSDNEQFF.

The chain uses TRBV19 and TRBJ2-3; 10 bases map to TRBD2. CDR3 length: 17 residues. V trimming: 4 bases; J trimming: 2 bases; junction bases outside the gene matches: 9. The germline CDR1 and CDR2 sequences are LNHDA and SQIVND (reference sequence). In DNA, the CDR3 is TGTGCCAGTAGTACCCGCACTAGCGGGACCTTCACAGATACGCAGTATTTT. It specifies CASSTRTSGTFTDTQYF.

The V gene is TRBV6-1, the J gene TRBJ1-2; the D gene is possibly TRBD1 (5 bases). The CDR3 is made up of 13 amino acids. Trimming cost V 7 bases and J 3 bases, with 12 bases left between them. CDR1 is MNHNS and CDR2 is SASEGT in the germline V gene. Here the CDR3 reads CASTAIGDYGYTF. CDR3 DNA sequence: TGTGCCAGCACTGCGATAGGGGACTATGGCTACACCTTC.

The chain recombines TRBV10-2 with TRBJ1-6; maybe TRBD1 (6 bases). Trimming cost V 8 bases and J 6 bases, with 14 bases left between them. There are 14 residues in the CDR3. Germline CDR1 and CDR2: WSHSY and SAAADI. This chain's CDR3 is CASGEQGVNSPLHF. In DNA form, the CDR3 reads TGCGCCAGCGGGGAACAGGGAGTTAATTCACCCCTCCACTTT.

In its sample, this clone was seen many times. V is TRBV6-5 and J is TRBJ2-7; 11 bases map to TRBD2. The length of the CDR3 is 15 residues. The V segment lost 0 bases and the J segment 2 bases; nucleotides outside the gene matches: 0. Per germline, CDR1 MNHEY and CDR2 SVGAGI. DNA for the CDR3: TGTGCCAGCAGTTACTCTAGCGGGGGGGCCTACGAGCAGTACTTC. It yields the protein CASSYSSGGAYEQYF.

The V call is TRBV7-2, the J call TRBJ2-2, with TRBD2 identical over 11 bases. Germline trimming cut 5 bases from V and 7 bases from J; bases unmatched to any gene: 6. The CDR3 totals 15 residues. Germline V lookup: CDR1 SGHTA, CDR2 FQGNSA. For the CDR3, the DNA is TGTGCCAGCAGCGGTAGCGGGAGGGTCCTCGGGGAGCTGTTTTTT. As protein: CASSGSGRVLGELFF.

The rearrangement joins TRBV7-9 to TRBJ1-6, with 7 bases lining up with TRBD1. Germline V lookup: CDR1 SEHNR, CDR2 FQNEAQ (reference sequence). V shed 5 bases and J 7 bases; nucleotides not matched to a gene: 2. This CDR3 is built from 13 residues. DNA of the CDR3: TGTGCCAGCAGCCTACAGGGGAATTCACCCCTCCACTTT. It encodes CASSLQGNSPLHF.

V and J are TRBV29-1 and TRBJ1-1; no reliable D call. Germline loops: CDR1 SQVTM, CDR2 ANQGSEA. Trimming cost V 4 bases and J 2 bases, with 8 bases left between them. This CDR3 spans 12 amino acids. The CDR3, as DNA: TGCAGCGTTGGGAACAGTAACACTGAAGCTTTCTTT. This sequence encodes CSVGNSNTEAFF. Drawing the rest from reference TRBV29-1 and TRBJ1-1, the complete variable domain is SAVISQKPSRDICQRGTSLTIQCQVDSQVTMMFWYRQQPGQSLTLIATANQGSEATYESGFVIDKFPISRPNLTFSTLTVSNMSPEDSSIYLCSVGNSNTEAFFGQGTRLTVV.

The CDR3 DNA follows: TGTGCCAGCAGACTCGAGAGCACAGATACGCAGTATTTT. It translates to CASRLESTDTQYF. V is TRBV6-6 and J is TRBJ2-3, with D unresolved. Germline V gene data show CDR1 as MNHNY and CDR2 as SVGAGI (reference sequence). The V and J ends lost 6 bases and 0 bases respectively, with 7 bases between them. The CDR3 is 13 amino acids.

The chain carries TRBV5-1 and TRBJ2-7, with a possible D match to TRBD1 (6 bases). The CDR3 consists of 14 residues. V was trimmed by 4 bases and J by 7 bases, leaving 18 bases between them. The germline CDR1 and CDR2 sequences are SGHRS and YFSETQ. For the CDR3, the DNA is TGCGCCAGCAGCACGAGACAGGATTTGGGTGAGCAGTACTTC. This encodes CASSTRQDLGEQYF. The full variable domain, with the rest looked up from reference TRBV5-1 and TRBJ2-7, is KAGVTQTPRYLIKTRGQQVTLSCSPISGHRSVSWYQQTPGQGLQFLFEYFSETQRNKGNFPGRFSGRQFSNSRSEMNVSTLELGDSALYLCASSTRQDLGEQYFGPGTRLTVT.

This clone has only one observation. The chain links TRBV5-6 to TRBJ1-2, with unresolved D. CDR1 and CDR2 from the germline V gene are SGHDT and YYEEEE. The CDR3 is made up of 14 amino acids. V was pared by 0 bases and J by 2 bases, with 8 bases between. The CDR3: CASSLADGNYGYTF. The DNA of the CDR3 is TGTGCCAGCAGCTTGGCTGACGGCAACTATGGCTACACCTTC.

The CDR3 protein is CASSLEDRIGTGRVYFF. The CDR3 bases are TGTGCCAGCAGCTTGGAGGACCGGATTGGGACAGGGAGGGTTTATTTCTTT. The V gene is TRBV5-6, the J gene TRBJ1-1; TRBD1 matches 9 bases. Per the germline V gene, CDR1 is SGHDT and CDR2 is YYEEEE. V trimming: 0 bases; J trimming: 13 bases; junction bases outside the gene matches: 19. The CDR3 spans 17 residues.